Listed below are T cell receptor beta chains from one sample, sequenced in a study of siplizumab effects on memory and regulatory T cells. The repertoire was sequenced with immunoSEQ multiplex PCR; TCRdb's copy has only in-frame clones and lacks some. Among 100,000 or so clones listed, just over 90% were seen once. What was sequenced was CD4+ T cells sorted from blood. The source is a human donor in good health. CDR3s include the opening cysteine and the closing phenylalanine or tryptophan. Clone size is shown for a subset of rows, as once, few, many or a class of expanded clone.

j_gene: TRBJ1-2
v_gene: TRBV6-6
abundance: .
CDR3aa: CASSSRQGNYGYTF

j_gene: TRBJ2-3
v_gene: TRBV30
abundance: .
CDR3aa: CAWRISDTQYF

j_gene: TRBJ1-4
v_gene: TRBV18
abundance: once
CDR3aa: CASSPGQRNEKLFF

j_gene: TRBJ1-2
v_gene: TRBV6-5
abundance: .
CDR3aa: CASSYSPWGNYGYTF

j_gene: TRBJ2-3
v_gene: TRBV5-4
abundance: .
CDR3aa: CASSLQGASSTDTQYF

j_gene: TRBJ1-1
v_gene: TRBV2
abundance: .
CDR3aa: CASSPTGLGTEAFF

j_gene: TRBJ1-6
v_gene: TRBV4-1
abundance: .
CDR3aa: CASRMGSYNSPLHF

j_gene: TRBJ1-2
v_gene: TRBV4-1
abundance: .
CDR3aa: CASSRIRGGNYGYTF

j_gene: TRBJ1-1
v_gene: TRBV30
abundance: few
CDR3aa: CAWRPGGTEAFF

j_gene: TRBJ2-2
v_gene: TRBV6-4
abundance: .
CDR3aa: CASSALAGASGELFF

j_gene: TRBJ1-1
v_gene: TRBV7-9
abundance: .
CDR3aa: CASSLERLNTEAFF

j_gene: TRBJ1-4
v_gene: TRBV19
abundance: .
CDR3aa: CASSARRRKQEKLFF

j_gene: TRBJ2-1
v_gene: TRBV7-2
abundance: .
CDR3aa: CASSLAGRPQIGNEQFF

j_gene: TRBJ1-2
v_gene: TRBV6-5
abundance: .
CDR3aa: CASSYSIRAYGYTF